A single sample gave rise to the 10 T cell receptor beta chains below, sequenced in a study of blood T cell repertoires in COVID-19. Sequenced by immunoSEQ multiplex PCR; TCRdb stores in-frame clones only, minus some. The sample has about 480,000 clones, roughly 88% seen once. The source material was PBMCs or T cells enriched from blood (not recorded which). Source of these receptors: a middle-aged woman who had recovered from COVID-19.

The rearrangement joins TRBV4-3 to TRBJ2-1; possibly TRBD2 for D (6 bases). From germline, CDR1 is LGHNA and CDR2 YSLEER. V was cut by 0 bases and J by 13 bases, with 19 bases left in between. This CDR3 is built from 15 residues. DNA for the CDR3: TGCGCCAGCAGCCAAGATTGGGGGTCACGGGAGAGTCAGTTCTTC. Translating gives CASSQDWGSRESQFF.

The rearrangement joins TRBV21-1 to TRBJ1-1; TRBD1, the table's D call, was not compared with the DNA. TRBV21-1 is an annotated pseudogene. This CDR3 spans 16 amino acids. The CDR3 DNA follows: TGTGCCAGCAGCAAAGGTCATACAGGGGAGGACACTGAAGCTTTCTTT. This encodes CASSKGHTGEDTEAFF.

The chain uses TRBV11-3 and TRBJ2-1; a possible D gene is TRBD2 (5 bases). The V end lost 0 bases, the J end lost 4 bases, and 10 bases lay between the germline ends. Germline V gene data show CDR1 as SGHNT and CDR2 as YENEEA. The CDR3 covers 15 residues. CDR3 nucleotides: TGTGCCAGCAGCTTAGAACTAGATTCTTACAATGAGCAGTTCTTC. It yields the protein CASSLELDSYNEQFF.

This rearrangement joins TRBV5-5 to TRBJ1-2; 11 bases are shared with TRBD1. CDR3 length: 14 residues. V gave up 4 bases and J gave up 4 bases; unmatched junction bases: 3. Germline values: CDR1 SGHKS, CDR2 YYEKEE (reference sequence). The CDR3 region has the DNA TGTGCCAGCAGCATCGGGACAGGGGGCTATGGCTACACCTTC. This gives the protein CASSIGTGGYGYTF.

This chain connects TRBV30 to TRBJ1-1, with 7 bases fitting TRBD1. V lost 5 bases and J lost 0; bases outside the gene matches: 3. Germline V gives CDR1 GTSNPN, CDR2 SVGIG (reference sequence). The CDR3 is made up of 13 amino acids. For the CDR3, the DNA is TGTGCCTGGCTGGGACAGTTGAACACTGAAGCTTTCTTT. It yields the protein CAWLGQLNTEAFF.

This chain joins TRBV2 and TRBJ1-2, with D perhaps TRBD1 (6 bases). CDR1 and CDR2 from the germline V gene are SNHLY and FYNNEI. The CDR3 loop spans 13 amino acids. V dropped 4 bases and J dropped 7 bases, with 13 bases sitting between them. CDR3 sequence: CASSGQALSGYTF. For the CDR3, the DNA is TGTGCCAGCAGTGGACAGGCCCTATCTGGCTACACCTTC.

The chain employs TRBV18 and TRBJ2-7; maybe TRBD2 (6 bases). CDR3 length: 15 amino acids. Per the germline V gene, CDR1 is KGHSH and CDR2 is LQKENI. The V end was cut by 3 bases, the J end by 0 bases, with 12 bases between. The CDR3 loop is CASSPPPGDSYEQYF. As DNA, the CDR3 is TGTGCCAGCTCACCCCCCCCGGGGGACTCCTACGAGCAGTACTTC.

The rearrangement joins TRBV20-1 to TRBJ2-7, with TRBD2 as a possible D gene (5 bases). Germline CDR1 DFQATT, CDR2 SNEGSKA (reference sequence). This CDR3 is 13 amino acids long. Trimming removed 3 bases at V and 6 bases at J, with 15 bases between. The CDR3 region is CSASNQREFEQYF. The CDR3 bases are TGCAGTGCTAGTAACCAGAGGGAATTCGAGCAGTACTTC.

The CDR3 nucleotides are TGTGCCAGCAGCGTAGTAATGACCGGGGAGCTGTTTTTT. Amino acid sequence: CASSVVMTGELFF. The chain couples TRBV9 to TRBJ2-2; no clear D. The CDR3 has 13 residues. The germline gives CDR1 SGDLS, CDR2 YYNGEE. V was pared by 0 bases and J by 5 bases, with 5 bases between.

The chain links TRBV5-4 to TRBJ1-3; D not certain. This CDR3 is built from 16 residues. Germline lookup yields CDR1 SGHNT and CDR2 YYREEE (reference sequence). V shed 4 bases and J shed 0 bases, with 14 bases lying between them. CDR3: CASSQGLSRSGNTIYF. In DNA, the CDR3 is TGTGCCAGCAGCCAAGGACTGTCCCGCTCTGGAAACACCATATATTTT.